A single sample is the source of the 8 T cell receptor beta chains below, sequenced in a study of T cell repertoires in cytomegalovirus infection. TCRdb used MiXCR to reprocess the reads, holding one entry per CDR3 protein. This sample has 200,000 or so distinct CDR3 sequences, with 28% found just once. The sequenced material came from PBMCs. All receptors come from a human donor in good health (CMV status not recorded). Some clones in this sample may be carry-over from other donors' samples.

This chain connects TRBV7-8 to TRBJ2-7; D is unclear. Trimming stripped 2 bases from V and 12 bases from J, with 14 bases between. CDR1 SGHVS and CDR2 FQNEAQ come from the germline V gene. This CDR3 has 12 amino acids. This CDR3 is CASSLYGPGRYF. As DNA, the CDR3 is TGTGCCAGCAGCTTATATGGGCCGGGTCGGTACTTC.

This chain links TRBV7-2 with TRBJ2-5, with a tentative D call TRBD1 (5 bases). Between the trimmed V and J ends, which lost 4 bases and 4 bases, there was a span of 10 bases. The CDR3 runs 13 residues. CDR1 and CDR2 (germline): SGHTA, FQGNSA. The CDR3 sequence: CASSSVQGETQYF. The DNA for the CDR3 is TGTGCCAGCAGCTCCGTCCAGGGAGAGACCCAGTACTTC. Full variable domain (missing parts from reference TRBV7-2 and TRBJ2-5): GAGVSQSPSNKVTEKGKDVELRCDPISGHTALYWYRQSLGQGLEFLIYFQGNSAPDKSGLPSDRFSAERTGGSVSTLTIQRTQQEDSAVYLCASSSVQGETQYFGPGTRLLVL.

This clonotype appeared a few times. The chain uses TRBV6-5 and TRBJ2-3; the D gene is possibly TRBD2 (5 bases). CDR3 length equals 15 residues. Germline V gives CDR1 MNHEY, CDR2 SVGAGI. V lost 0 bases to trimming and J lost 1 base, with 8 bases between them. CDR3 loop: CASSYSTEGTDTQYF. The CDR3 DNA reads as TGTGCCAGCAGTTACTCGACGGAGGGCACAGATACGCAGTATTTT.

In its sample, this clonotype was seen a few times. The V gene is TRBV7-4, the J gene TRBJ2-1; 8 bases map to TRBD1. The V and J ends lost 5 bases and 0 bases, in that order; junction bases with no gene match: 6. The germline gives CDR1 SGHVT, CDR2 SQSDAQ. This CDR3 spans 16 amino acids. As DNA, the CDR3 is TGTGCCAGCAGCAAATCCGGGACAGGCTCCTACAATGAGCAGTTCTTC. It encodes CASSKSGTGSYNEQFF.

The chain uses TRBV20-1 and TRBJ2-1, with D possibly being TRBD2 (6 bases). The CDR3 spans 12 residues. Per the germline V gene, CDR1 is DFQATT and CDR2 is SNEGSKA (reference sequence). V lost 1 base and J 8 bases, leaving 9 bases between the germline ends. CDR3 protein: CSARGWEDEQFF. The CDR3 region has the DNA TGCAGTGCTAGAGGTTGGGAGGATGAGCAGTTCTTC.

Of note for this clonotype: A junction end diverges from the germline sequence, so it may reflect a read error. The chain carries TRBV4-1 and TRBJ2-1; no clear D. The CDR3 spans 14 residues. Germline CDR1 is MGHRA and CDR2 is YSYEKL. The DNA for the CDR3 is TGTGCCAGCAGCCAAGAAGGGTTTTACAATGAGCAGTTCTTC. Translation gives CASSQEGFYNEQFF.

This clonotype was counted ten times or more. The rearrangement links TRBV7-2 to TRBJ1-1; perhaps TRBD1 as D (5 bases). V was cut by 5 bases and J by 0 bases, with 13 bases left in between. The CDR3 length is 15 residues. The germline gives CDR1 SGHTA, CDR2 FQGNSA. The CDR3, as DNA: TGTGCCAGCAGCACCAGGGACTTTATGAACACTGAAGCTTTCTTT. It translates to CASSTRDFMNTEAFF.

This clonotype was counted a few times. The chain has TRBV12-3 or TRBV12-4 and TRBJ2-1; D possibly corresponds to TRBD2 (6 bases). This CDR3 region has 13 residues. With 6 bases removed from V and 8 bases from J, the gap between germline ends came to 14 bases. The CDR3 coding sequence is TGTGCCAGCAGGAACCCCGGGAGCGATGAGCAGTTCTTC. Amino acids: CASRNPGSDEQFF.